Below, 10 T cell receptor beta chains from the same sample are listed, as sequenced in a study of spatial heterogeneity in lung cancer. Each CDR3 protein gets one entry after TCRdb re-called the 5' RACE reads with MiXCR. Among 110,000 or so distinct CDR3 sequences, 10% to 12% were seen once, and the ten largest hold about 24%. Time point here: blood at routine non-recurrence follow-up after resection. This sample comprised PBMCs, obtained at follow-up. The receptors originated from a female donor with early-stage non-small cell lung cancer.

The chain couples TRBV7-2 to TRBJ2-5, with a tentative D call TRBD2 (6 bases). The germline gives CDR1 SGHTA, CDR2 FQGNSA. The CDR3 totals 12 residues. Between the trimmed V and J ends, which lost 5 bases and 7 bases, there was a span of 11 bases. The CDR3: CASSRIGGTQYF. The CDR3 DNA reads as TGTGCCAGCAGCAGGATCGGGGGGACCCAGTACTTC.

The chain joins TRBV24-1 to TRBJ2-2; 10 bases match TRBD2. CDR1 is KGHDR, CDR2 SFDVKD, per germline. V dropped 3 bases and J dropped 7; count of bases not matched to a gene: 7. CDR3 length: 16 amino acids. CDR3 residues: CATSDITSGTDGELFF. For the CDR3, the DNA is TGTGCCACCAGTGATATAACTAGCGGGACAGACGGGGAGCTGTTTTTT.

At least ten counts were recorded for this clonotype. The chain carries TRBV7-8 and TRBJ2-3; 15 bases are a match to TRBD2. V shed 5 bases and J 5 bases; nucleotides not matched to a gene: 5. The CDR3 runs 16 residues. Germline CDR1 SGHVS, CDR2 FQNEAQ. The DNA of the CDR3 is TGTGCCAGCAGCCAAGGACTAGCGGGAGGGGTAGATACGCAGTATTTT. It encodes CASSQGLAGGVDTQYF.

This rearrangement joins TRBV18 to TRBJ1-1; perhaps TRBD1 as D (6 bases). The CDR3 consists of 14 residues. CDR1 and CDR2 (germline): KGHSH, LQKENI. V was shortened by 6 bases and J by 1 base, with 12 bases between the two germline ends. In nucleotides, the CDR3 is TGTGCCAGCTCTCCTGACAGGAAGAACACTGAAGCTTTCTTT. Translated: CASSPDRKNTEAFF.

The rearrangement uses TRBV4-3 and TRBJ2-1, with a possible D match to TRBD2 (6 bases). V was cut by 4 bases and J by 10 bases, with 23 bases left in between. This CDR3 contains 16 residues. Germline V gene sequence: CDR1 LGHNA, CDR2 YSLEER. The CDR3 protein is CASSPAGGSGLWEQFF. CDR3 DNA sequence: TGCGCCAGCAGCCCGGCCGGGGGTAGCGGCCTGTGGGAGCAGTTCTTC.

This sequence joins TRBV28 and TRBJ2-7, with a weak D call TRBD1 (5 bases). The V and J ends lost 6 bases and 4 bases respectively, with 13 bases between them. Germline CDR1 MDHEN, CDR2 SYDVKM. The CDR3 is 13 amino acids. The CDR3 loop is CASRSPQGYEQYF. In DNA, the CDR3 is TGTGCCAGCAGATCCCCCCAGGGTTACGAGCAGTACTTC.

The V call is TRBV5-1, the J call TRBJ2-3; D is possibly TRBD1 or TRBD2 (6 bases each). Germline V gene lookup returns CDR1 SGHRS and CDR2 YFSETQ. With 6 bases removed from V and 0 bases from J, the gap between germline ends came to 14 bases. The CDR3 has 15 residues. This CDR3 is CASTLRGASTDTQYF. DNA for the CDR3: TGCGCCAGCACCCTAAGGGGGGCTAGCACAGATACGCAGTATTTT.

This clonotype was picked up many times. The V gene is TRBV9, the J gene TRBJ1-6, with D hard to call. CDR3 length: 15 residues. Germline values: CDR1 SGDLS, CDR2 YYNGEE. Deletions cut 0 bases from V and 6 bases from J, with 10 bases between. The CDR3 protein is CASSVEHSGNSPLHF. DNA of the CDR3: TGTGCCAGCAGCGTAGAGCATTCGGGTAATTCACCCCTCCACTTT.

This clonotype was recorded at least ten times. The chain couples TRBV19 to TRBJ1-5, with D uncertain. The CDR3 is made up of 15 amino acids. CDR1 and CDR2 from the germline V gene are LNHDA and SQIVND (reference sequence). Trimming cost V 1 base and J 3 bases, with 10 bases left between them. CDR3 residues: CASSIVTLPNQPQHF. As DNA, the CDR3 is TGTGCCAGTAGTATAGTTACCCTCCCCAATCAGCCCCAGCATTTT.

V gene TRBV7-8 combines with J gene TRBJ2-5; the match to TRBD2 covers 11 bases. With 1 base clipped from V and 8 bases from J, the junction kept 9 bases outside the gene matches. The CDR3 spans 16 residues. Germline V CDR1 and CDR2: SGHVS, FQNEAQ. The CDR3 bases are TGTGCCAGCAGCTTAGAGGGACTAGCGGTATCCACAACCCAGTACTTC. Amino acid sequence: CASSLEGLAVSTTQYF.